The clone carrying this T cell receptor beta chain was counted a single time. The antigen remains unidentified. The table came from immunoSEQ multiplex PCR; TCRdb's copy has only in-frame clones and leaves some out. The sample contains 50,000 or so clones, roughly 82% of which appear only once. This entry comes from a study of OX40 agonist ivuxolimab in advanced cancers. On the study more broadly: Age averaged 60 years (range about 20 to 79), and roughly 80% were male. Findings and limits, study-wide: Expanded clones tended on average to be more numerous among CD8+ T cells than CD4+. CD4+ and CD8+ T cells in blood underwent clonal expansion by week 6 at 0.1 to 3.0 mg/kg. The authors also found low normalized T-cell clonal expansion in some nonresponders.

Germline V gene sequence: CDR1 SGHTA, CDR2 FQGTGA. The CDR3 consists of 16 residues. V lost 2 bases and J 2 bases, leaving 13 bases between the germline ends. The receptor was isolated from an adult with an advanced solid tumor such as melanoma, head and neck, liver or kidney cancer. The J gene is TRBJ2-1, the V gene TRBV7-3; maybe TRBD2 (7 bases). Sequenced here: CD4+ or CD8+ T cells sorted from blood, sampled in a trial of the OX40 agonist ivuxolimab. The CDR3 sequence is CASSLSRGPPYNEQFF. CDR3 DNA: TGTGCCAGCAGCTTATCGCGGGGGCCACCCTACAATGAGCAGTTCTTC.